This T cell receptor beta chain was recorded in a study of response to subunit inactivated influenza vaccine. Study-level findings and limits: It was the authors' suggestion that each seasonal influenza vaccination recruits few new T cells.

Germline trimming cut 8 bases from V and 16 bases from J; bases unmatched to any gene: 24. The CDR3 totals 16 residues. This clonotype appeared many times. The antigen is unknown. A single record per CDR3 protein comes from TCRdb applying MiXCR to the RT-PCR reads. The table has about 530,000 distinct CDR3 sequences, about 11% seen once. The chain combines TRBV12-3 or TRBV12-4 with TRBJ2-1; 9 bases are shared with TRBD1. This receptor was taken from a man between 50 and 59 years old who received an inactivated influenza vaccine. Sample: PBMCs from blood, taken on the day of vaccination. The CDR3, as DNA: TGTGCCAGCCGCCCCTCTGGTGGGACAGGGATCCCCCCTCTCTTCTTC. This translates into CASRPSGGTGIPPLFF.